This T cell receptor (beta chain) stems from a study of T-cell reconstitution after alpha-beta-depleted transplantation in children. A library of TCRbeta sequences, prepared with unique molecular identifiers, was generated. One entry per CDR3 protein results from TCRdb running MiXCR on the PCR reads. The sample lists about 230,000 distinct CDR3 sequences; about a tenth were seen once. The junction had 6 bases not matched to a gene; V was cut back by 5 bases and J by 6 bases. CDR3 length: 13 residues. CDR1 and CDR2 from the germline V gene are SGHAT and FQNNGV. Findings and limits, study-wide: T-cell counts and diversity at one year following transplant were attributed mainly to newly produced T cells. It was reported that alpha-beta T cells came from several hundred expanded graft clones (about two months after transplant). Surviving recipient T cells and thymic progenitors underlay high day-60 TCRbeta diversity in some patients.

A remark on this clonotype: The antigen is undetermined.

The material sequenced was PBMCs, taken before TCRalphabeta/CD19-depleted stem cell transplant. The clonotype comes from a child less than two years old with acute myeloid leukemia, due to receive a stem cell transplant. The chain recombines TRBV11-2 with TRBJ2-7; 8 bases are a match to TRBD2. The CDR3 DNA reads TGTGCCAGCAGCCCTACGGGACTAGTCGAGCAGTACTTC. This encodes CASSPTGLVEQYF.